These T cell receptor beta chains were read from a single sample in a study of neurological immune-mediated disorders. TCRdb recomputed calls from the 5' RACE reads with MiXCR, one row per CDR3 protein. Among around 28,000 distinct CDR3 sequences listed, under 8% were seen once. Sequences were obtained from PBMCs. These receptors all stem from a woman in her forties or fifties in good health. The CDR3 runs from the conserved cysteine through the conserved F or W. D genes are given only for firm matches. Some rows mark clone size as missing; the rest say once, few, many or name a class of expanded clone.

v_call	d_call	cdr3_length	j_call	clone_size	cdr3_nt	cdr3_aa
TRBV6-4	TRBD1	16	TRBJ2-7	many	TGTGCCAGCAGTGTCCATCGACAGGGGCCGTTCTACGAGCAGTACTTC	CASSVHRQGPFYEQYF
TRBV28	NA	14	TRBJ2-2	many	TGTGCCAGCGGCCTTCTAGGTCCCACCGGGGAGCTGTTTTTT	CASGLLGPTGELFF
TRBV28	NA	15	TRBJ2-3	many	TGTGCCAGCAGTTCCAGGGGTTCTGGGACAGATACGCAGTATTTT	CASSSRGSGTDTQYF
TRBV7-9	NA	16	TRBJ2-7	many	TGTGCCAGCAGCTTAGATTTTGGGCAGTTCCTCTACGAGCAGTACTTC	CASSLDFGQFLYEQYF
TRBV20-1	NA	19	TRBJ2-2	many	TGCAGTGCTGAACCAATTAAAGAGGCCTGGGATAGGTACACCGGGGAGCTGTTTTTT	CSAEPIKEAWDRYTGELFF
TRBV5-1	NA	13	TRBJ2-5	many	TGCGCCAGCAGGCCGGTCGGGGTGGAGACCCAGTACTTC	CASRPVGVETQYF
TRBV4-3	NA	16	TRBJ2-7	many	TGCGCCAGCAGCCACCTCGCGGGGGCGGGGTTCTACGAGCAGTACTTC	CASSHLAGAGFYEQYF
TRBV5-1	NA	15	TRBJ2-7	many	TGCGCCAGCAGCTTGGCCCCAGGAAACTCCTACGAGCAGTACTTC	CASSLAPGNSYEQYF
TRBV3-1	NA	14	TRBJ2-3	many	TGTGCCAGCAGCCAAGGCCAGAGCGCAGATACGCAGTATTTT	CASSQGQSADTQYF
TRBV12-3/TRBV12-4	TRBD1	14	TRBJ1-1	many	TGTGCCAGCACCCAATCAGGGGGGAACACTGAAGCTTTCTTT	CASTQSGGNTEAFF
TRBV24-1	NA	14	TRBJ2-1	many	TGTGCCACCAGTGATCCGGACCAAAACAATGAGCAGTTCTTC	CATSDPDQNNEQFF
TRBV5-1	TRBD2	16	TRBJ2-1	many	TGCGCCAGCAGCTCCGGGACTAGCGGGCTTTACAATGAGCAGTTCTTC	CASSSGTSGLYNEQFF
TRBV5-1	NA	13	TRBJ2-7	few	TGCACCAGCAGCTTGGACACCTCCTACGAGCAGTACTTC	CTSSLDTSYEQYF
TRBV28	NA	15	TRBJ2-7	many	TGTGCCAGCAGTTTGTGGGCAGGGATAACCTACGAGCAGTACTTC	CASSLWAGITYEQYF
TRBV11-2	TRBD1	15	TRBJ2-2	NA	TGTGCCACTAGATACCGGGACAGGGGTTTTCGGGAGCTGTTTTTT	CATRYRDRGFRELFF
TRBV19	NA	12	TRBJ1-1	many	TGTGCCAGTACCGCCATGAACACTGAAGCTTTCTTT	CASTAMNTEAFF
TRBV12-3/TRBV12-4	TRBD1	13	TRBJ1-1	many	TGTGCCGGCCAGGGACAGCCTAACACTGAAGCTTTCTTT	CAGQGQPNTEAFF
TRBV3-1	NA	13	TRBJ2-1	many	TGTGCCAGCAGCCAAGATCGGTCCGGTGAGCAGTTCTTC	CASSQDRSGEQFF
TRBV20-1	TRBD1	14	TRBJ1-2	many	TGCAGTGCGGGAGTGGGAGACAGGGCCAGCGGCTACACCTTC	CSAGVGDRASGYTF
TRBV28	TRBD2	15	TRBJ2-7	many	TGTGCCAGCAGCCTCGATCTAGCGGGAGAACGCGAGCAGTACTTC	CASSLDLAGEREQYF
TRBV4-3	NA	13	TRBJ1-1	many	TGCGCCAGCAGCCAAGCACAGAGGGCTGAAGCTTTCTTT	CASSQAQRAEAFF
TRBV5-1	NA	15	TRBJ2-7	many	TGCGCCAGCAGCTTCCAAAGGGGTCATGCCTACGAGCAGTACTTC	CASSFQRGHAYEQYF
TRBV20-1	TRBD2	15	TRBJ2-3	many	TGCAGTGCACCAGAGCGGGGCCCTAGCACAGATACGCAGTATTTT	CSAPERGPSTDTQYF
TRBV6-5	TRBD2	15	TRBJ2-7	many	TGTGCCAGCTCTCGGCCTAGCGGGCTGACCTACGAGCAGTACTTC	CASSRPSGLTYEQYF
TRBV20-1	TRBD1	15	TRBJ1-5	many	TGCAGTGCTAGGGGGGGACAGGCCGTCAATCAGCCCCAGCATTTT	CSARGGQAVNQPQHF
TRBV14	TRBD1	15	TRBJ1-4	many	TGTGCCAGCAGCCCTCGGGACAGGGGATATGAAAAACTGTTTTTT	CASSPRDRGYEKLFF
TRBV10-3	NA	11	TRBJ2-1	many	TGTGCCATCAGTGGGGAATCTGAGCAGTTCTTC	CAISGESEQFF
TRBV5-8	NA	15	TRBJ2-2	many	TGTGCCAGCAGCCCAGGGACAACAAACACCGGGGAGCTGTTTTTT	CASSPGTTNTGELFF
TRBV20-1	NA	14	TRBJ2-5	many	TGCAGTGCTAGAGGGCAACGGGTAGGGGAGACCCAGTACTTC	CSARGQRVGETQYF
TRBV7-9	TRBD2	15	TRBJ2-1	few	TGTGCCAGCAGTTTGGGGGGACTAGCGGGGAATGAGCAGTTCTTC	CASSLGGLAGNEQFF
TRBV11-2	NA	13	TRBJ1-2	many	TGTGCCAGCAGCTTCACATCTAACTATGGCTACACCTTC	CASSFTSNYGYTF
TRBV5-1	NA	15	TRBJ1-5	medium-sized	TGCGCCAGCAGCTTGGCAGGGGATAGCAATCAGCCCCAGCATTTT	CASSLAGDSNQPQHF
TRBV6-5	TRBD1	16	TRBJ2-1	many	TGTGCCAGCAGCCCTTACGGGACAGGGGTTTTGAATGAGCAGTTCTTC	CASSPYGTGVLNEQFF
TRBV28	NA	13	TRBJ1-2	NA	TGTGCCAGCAGTTCACGGGGTCCCTATGGCTACACCTTC	CASSSRGPYGYTF
TRBV9	NA	13	TRBJ2-1	NA	TGTGCCAGCAGCGCCTACAGGGTAATAGAGCAGTTCTTC	CASSAYRVIEQFF
TRBV5-1	TRBD1	16	TRBJ2-2	many	TGCGCCAGCAGCTTGTCTTTGGACAGGGGCACCGGGGAGCTGTTTTTT	CASSLSLDRGTGELFF
TRBV6-1	TRBD1	16	TRBJ2-7	many	TGTGCCAGCAAACCGTTGCCGGGACAGGGAACCTACGAGCAGTACTTC	CASKPLPGQGTYEQYF
TRBV5-1	NA	15	TRBJ2-7	many	TGCGCCAGCAGCTTAGTGGCAGCTTCTGGTTACGAGCAGTACTTC	CASSLVAASGYEQYF
TRBV20-1	NA	14	TRBJ1-5	many	TGCAGTGCTAGTTCCAGGGACCAAAATCAGCCCCAGCATTTT	CSASSRDQNQPQHF